Below, 10 T cell receptor beta chains from the same sample are listed, as sequenced in a study of vaccination and CD4 T cells after COVID-19. Their recognized antigens are unknown. The Oncomine TCR Beta short-read assay was applied to DNA of cultured CD4+ T cells. TCRdb ran MiXCR on the PCR reads and lists one entry per CDR3 protein. The table lists under 6,500 distinct CDR3 sequences, 35% to 60% of them singletons. Treatment specified: roughly 10-day PBMC culture with coronavirus spike peptide pools or control peptides (ViraFEST assay). The specimen was CD4+ T cells from blood, cultured in vitro. The receptors were gathered from a human donor who had recovered from COVID-19.

The rearrangement joins TRBV2 to TRBJ1-6, with 7 positions matching TRBD1. The J segment lost 10 bases and the V segment lost 5 bases, leaving 8 bases of the junction unmatched. The germline V gene has CDR1 SNHLY and CDR2 FYNNEI. The length of the CDR3 is 14 residues. The CDR3 sequence: CASSQNTGDSPLHF. CDR3 bases: TGTGCCAGCAGTCAGAACACAGGGGACTCACCCCTCCACTTT.

The J gene is TRBJ1-1, the V gene TRBV20-1; 7 bases are a match to TRBD1. Germline CDR1 and CDR2: DFQATT and SNEGSKA (reference sequence). This CDR3 contains 12 residues. With V trimmed by 3 bases and J by 6 bases, 4 bases remained unmatched. CDR3 coding DNA: TGCAGTGCTAGCCGACAGGGCGCTGAAGCTTTCTTT. It encodes CSASRQGAEAFF.

The rearrangement uses TRBV2 and TRBJ2-7; either TRBD1 or TRBD2 may supply D (5 bases each). This CDR3 is 12 amino acids long. Trimming shortened V by 7 bases and J by 7 bases, and 14 bases separated the two germline ends. Germline CDR1 is SNHLY and CDR2 is FYNNEI. The CDR3 DNA reads as TGTGCCAGCAAAGCAGCTGGGGGAGAGCAGTACTTC. It translates to CASKAAGGEQYF.

The rearrangement uses TRBV5-4 and TRBJ2-5; 7 nucleotides match TRBD2. From germline, CDR1 is SGHNT and CDR2 YYREEE (reference sequence). The ends lost 1 base at V and 4 bases at J; junction bases unmatched: 1. There are 13 residues in the CDR3. The CDR3 DNA is TGTGCCAGCAGCTTGACGGGGGGAGAGACCCAGTACTTC. It is translated as CASSLTGGETQYF.

The chain carries TRBV6-1 and TRBJ2-5; 9 bases agree with TRBD1. This CDR3 is 15 amino acids long. With 1 base clipped from V and 3 bases from J, the junction kept 3 bases outside the gene matches. In germline, CDR1 is MNHNS, CDR2 SASEGT. CDR3 nucleotide sequence: TGTGCCAGCAGTGAAGTTTGGGACAGGGAAGAGACCCAGTACTTC. It specifies CASSEVWDREETQYF.

This clonotype appeared a few times. This sequence joins TRBV6-1 and TRBJ1-1; D remains unclear. Per germline, CDR1 MNHNS and CDR2 SASEGT. V shed 5 bases and J shed 3 bases, with 10 bases lying between them. The CDR3 spans 13 residues. Here the CDR3 reads CASSTIGDTEAFF. CDR3 DNA sequence: TGTGCCAGCAGTACCATTGGGGACACTGAAGCTTTCTTT.

This sequence joins TRBV5-6 and TRBJ1-5, with TRBD1 identical over 7 bases. V gave up 4 bases and J gave up 0 bases; unmatched junction bases: 10. Per germline, CDR1 SGHDT and CDR2 YYEEEE. This CDR3 has 17 amino acids. CDR3 amino acids: CASSATPGGGSNQPQHF. The DNA of the CDR3 is TGTGCCAGCAGCGCAACCCCAGGGGGGGGTAGCAATCAGCCCCAGCATTTT.

The gene calls are TRBV11-2 and TRBJ2-7; 9 nucleotides line up with TRBD1. V shed 5 bases, J shed 9 bases, and the junction held 17 bases outside the gene matches. Germline-derived CDR1 and CDR2 are SGHAT and FQNNGV. There are 16 residues in the CDR3. CDR3 in amino acids: CASSPRGGQGTRGQYF. CDR3 in DNA: TGTGCCAGCAGCCCTCGGGGTGGACAGGGGACGCGCGGGCAGTACTTC.

This clonotype occurred a few times. The chain recombines TRBV20-1 with TRBJ1-1, with D possibly being TRBD1 (5 bases). V lost 5 bases to trimming and J lost 4 bases, with 17 bases between them. Looked up from germline, CDR1 is DFQATT and CDR2 is SNEGSKA (reference sequence). The CDR3 is 14 residues long. The CDR3 bases are TGCAGTGCTTTCACCGGGACGGCGGGCACTGAAGCTTTCTTT. As protein: CSAFTGTAGTEAFF.

J is TRBJ2-1 and V is TRBV7-8, with TRBD1 matching over 11 bases. The trim removed 5 bases at V and 4 bases at J, leaving 4 bases unmatched. The CDR3 loop spans 15 amino acids. Germline CDR1 reads SGHVS; CDR2 reads FQNEAQ. CDR3 DNA sequence: TGTGCCAGCAGCAGGGGGACAGGGGGTTACAATGAGCAGTTCTTC. Its translation is CASSRGTGGYNEQFF.